A selection of T cell receptor beta chains follows, all from one sample in a study of beta chain features in type 1 diabetes. Method: immunoSEQ multiplex PCR; TCRdb's copy keeps in-frame clones and lacks some. The data show hundreds of thousands of clones, about an eighth seen once. Material for sequencing was naive CD4+ T cells from blood. The source is a man between 18 and 35 years old with type 1 diabetes. The CDR3 runs from the conserved cysteine through the conserved F or W. D genes are given only for firm matches. Size is stated for part of the rows, as once, few or many counts, or as a class when the clone is expanded.

D gene,clone size,V gene,J gene,CDR3 protein,CDR3 DNA
.,few,TRBV6-5,TRBJ2-1,CASSYLSDPSNEQFF,TGTGCCAGCAGTTACTTATCAGACCCAAGCAATGAGCAGTTCTTC
.,few,TRBV5-1,TRBJ1-5,CASSLEGLQEEPQHF,TGCGCCAGCAGCTTGGAGGGACTGCAAGAGGAGCCCCAGCATTTT
.,few,TRBV9,TRBJ2-4,CASSVATGTLGNIQYF,TGTGCCAGCAGCGTAGCTACAGGGACCTTAGGTAACATTCAGTACTTC
TRBD2,.,TRBV5-1,TRBJ2-5,CASSLVASGAETQYF,TGCGCCAGCAGCTTGGTGGCTAGCGGGGCGGAGACCCAGTACTTC
.,few,TRBV2,TRBJ2-1,CASSELGKSYNEQFF,TGTGCCAGCAGTGAACTAGGAAAAAGTTACAATGAGCAGTTCTTC
.,few,TRBV29-1,TRBJ1-1,CSVGTVNTEAFF,TGCAGCGTTGGGACGGTTAACACTGAAGCTTTCTTT
.,.,TRBV10-3,TRBJ2-6,CAISRDSGANVLTF,TGTGCCATCAGTCGCGACTCTGGGGCCAACGTCCTGACTTTC
TRBD1,few,TRBV5-1,TRBJ1-1,CASRKGGAGNTEAFF,TGCGCCAGCAGGAAAGGGGGCGCGGGGAACACTGAAGCTTTCTTT
.,.,TRBV7-3,TRBJ2-3,CASSFHGQLTDTQYF,TGTGCCAGCAGCTTTCACGGACAGCTAACAGATACGCAGTATTTT
.,.,TRBV5-1,TRBJ2-1,CASSLDVPGGLLNNEQFF,TGCGCCAGCAGCTTGGACGTCCCGGGCGGGCTACTTAACAATGAGCAGTTCTTC
.,few,TRBV11-2,TRBJ2-1,CASSLMSEQFF,TGTGCCAGCAGCTTAATGTCTGAGCAGTTCTTC
TRBD2,.,TRBV10-3,TRBJ2-7,CAISDARTSGTYEQYF,TGTGCCATCAGTGACGCGAGGACTAGCGGGACCTACGAGCAGTACTTC
.,few,TRBV7-2,TRBJ2-3,CASSFFTDTQYF,TGTGCCAGCAGCTTCTTCACAGATACGCAGTATTTT
.,few,TRBV29-1,TRBJ2-7,CSARTAGYEQYF,TGCAGCGCCCGGACAGCCGGATACGAGCAGTACTTC
.,few,TRBV29-1,TRBJ1-1,CSVTIPGMNTEAFF,TGCAGCGTTACAATCCCAGGCATGAACACTGAAGCTTTCTTT
.,few,TRBV10-3,TRBJ2-7,CAIRGSYEQYF,TGTGCCATCAGGGGTTCTTACGAGCAGTACTTC
.,.,TRBV27,TRBJ2-7,CASSPQGGPEQYF,TGTGCCAGCAGCCCTCAGGGGGGACCCGAGCAGTACTTC
.,few,TRBV7-2,TRBJ1-5,CASSPLGKDQPQHF,TGTGCCAGCAGTCCCCTGGGGAAGGATCAGCCCCAGCATTTT
.,few,TRBV7-9,TRBJ1-4,CASGRGNEKLFF,TGTGCCAGCGGCAGGGGTAATGAAAAACTGTTTTTT
.,few,TRBV2,TRBJ1-1,CASRTQQGSTEAFF,TGTGCCAGCAGGACCCAACAGGGATCCACTGAAGCTTTCTTT
TRBD1,many,TRBV14,TRBJ2-1,CASSQTGTVYNEQFF,TGTGCCAGCAGCCAAACCGGGACAGTCTACAATGAGCAGTTCTTC
.,few,TRBV30,TRBJ1-2,CAWRGLGYNYGYTF,TGTGCCTGGAGGGGGCTTGGATATAACTATGGCTACACCTTC
.,.,TRBV30,TRBJ1-5,CAWSYPYSNQPQHF,TGTGCCTGGAGTTATCCCTATAGCAATCAGCCCCAGCATTTT
.,.,TRBV5-6,TRBJ1-6,CASSLWEGTPLHF,TGTGCCAGCAGCTTGTGGGAGGGTACACCCCTCCACTTT
.,.,TRBV29-1,TRBJ1-2,CSATLDSSYGYTF,TGCAGCGCAACCTTGGACAGCTCCTATGGCTACACCTTC
.,.,TRBV7-9,TRBJ2-3,CASSLTGGTDTQYF,TGTGCCAGCAGCTTGACGGGGGGCACAGATACGCAGTATTTT
.,.,TRBV4-3,TRBJ1-4,CASSLQGTNEKLFF,TGCGCCAGCAGCCTACAGGGCACTAATGAAAAACTGTTTTTT
TRBD1,.,TRBV9,TRBJ1-4,CASSLGTGYEKLFF,TGTGCCAGCAGCCTCGGGACAGGGTATGAAAAACTGTTTTTT
.,few,TRBV20-1,TRBJ1-1,CSAYDNTEAFF,TGCAGTGCTTATGACAACACTGAAGCTTTCTTT
.,.,TRBV9,TRBJ2-1,CASSVRWNNNEQFF,TGTGCCAGCAGCGTGCGGTGGAACAACAATGAGCAGTTCTTC
TRBD1,.,TRBV30,TRBJ2-1,CAWRERGQGVNEQFF,TGTGCCTGGAGGGAAAGGGGACAGGGGGTCAATGAGCAGTTCTTC
.,.,TRBV30,TRBJ1-3,CAWSISSSGNTIYF,TGTGCCTGGAGCATATCGAGCTCTGGAAACACCATATATTTT
.,.,TRBV9,TRBJ2-1,CASSDRGVYNEQFF,TGTGCCAGCAGCGACCGAGGGGTTTACAATGAGCAGTTCTTC
TRBD1,.,TRBV7-9,TRBJ2-1,CASSYTGTGIREQFF,TGTGCCAGCAGCTATACCGGGACAGGGATACGGGAGCAGTTCTTC
TRBD2,few,TRBV15,TRBJ2-3,CATSRETWQASGGYTDTQYF,TGTGCCACCAGCAGAGAAACCTGGCAAGCTAGCGGGGGATACACAGATACGCAGTATTTT